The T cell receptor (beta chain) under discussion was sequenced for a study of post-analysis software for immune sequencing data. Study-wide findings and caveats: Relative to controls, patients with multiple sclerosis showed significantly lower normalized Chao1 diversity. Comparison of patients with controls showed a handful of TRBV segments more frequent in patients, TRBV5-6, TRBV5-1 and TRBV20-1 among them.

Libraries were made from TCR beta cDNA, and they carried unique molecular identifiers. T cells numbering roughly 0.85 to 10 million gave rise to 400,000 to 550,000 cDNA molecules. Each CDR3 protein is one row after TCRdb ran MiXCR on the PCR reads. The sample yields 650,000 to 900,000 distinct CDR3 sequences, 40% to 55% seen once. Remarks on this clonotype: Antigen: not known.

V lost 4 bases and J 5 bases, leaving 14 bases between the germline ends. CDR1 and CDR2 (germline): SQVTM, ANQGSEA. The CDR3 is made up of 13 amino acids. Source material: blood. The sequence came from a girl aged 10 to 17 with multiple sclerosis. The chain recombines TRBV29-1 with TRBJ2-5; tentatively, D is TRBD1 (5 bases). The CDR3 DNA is TGCAGCGTTGCCCGACAGAACGGGGAGACCCAGTACTTC. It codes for CSVARQNGETQYF. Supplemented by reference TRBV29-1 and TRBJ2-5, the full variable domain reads SAVISQKPSRDICQRGTSLTIQCQVDSQVTMMFWYRQQPGQSLTLIATANQGSEATYESGFVIDKFPISRPNLTFSTLTVSNMSPEDSSIYLCSVARQNGETQYFGPGTRLLVL.